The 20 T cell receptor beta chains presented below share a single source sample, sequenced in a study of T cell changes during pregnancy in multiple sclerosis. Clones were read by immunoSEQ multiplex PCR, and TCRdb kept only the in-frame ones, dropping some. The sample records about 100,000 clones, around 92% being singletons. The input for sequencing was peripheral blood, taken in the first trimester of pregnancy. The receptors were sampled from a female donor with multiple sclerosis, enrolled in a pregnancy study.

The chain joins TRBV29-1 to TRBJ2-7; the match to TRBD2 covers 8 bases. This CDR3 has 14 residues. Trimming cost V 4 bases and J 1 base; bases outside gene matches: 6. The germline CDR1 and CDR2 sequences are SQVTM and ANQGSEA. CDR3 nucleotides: TGCAGCGTTGGAGGGGCGGGAGGATCCTACGAGCAGTACTTC. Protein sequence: CSVGGAGGSYEQYF.

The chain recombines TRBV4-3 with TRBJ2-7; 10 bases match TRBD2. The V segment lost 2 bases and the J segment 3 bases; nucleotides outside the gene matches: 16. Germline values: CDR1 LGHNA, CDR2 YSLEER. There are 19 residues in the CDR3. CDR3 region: CASSQLTSGPERANYEQYF. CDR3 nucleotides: TGCGCCAGCAGCCAACTGACTAGCGGGCCCGAGAGGGCTAACTACGAGCAGTACTTC.

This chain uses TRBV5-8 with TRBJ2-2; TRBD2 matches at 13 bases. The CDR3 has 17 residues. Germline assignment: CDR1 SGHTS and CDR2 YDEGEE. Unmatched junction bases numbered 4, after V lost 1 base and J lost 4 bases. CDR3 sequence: CASSLPRLAGGTGELFF. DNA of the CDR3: TGTGCCAGCAGCTTGCCCCGACTAGCGGGAGGCACCGGGGAGCTGTTTTTT.

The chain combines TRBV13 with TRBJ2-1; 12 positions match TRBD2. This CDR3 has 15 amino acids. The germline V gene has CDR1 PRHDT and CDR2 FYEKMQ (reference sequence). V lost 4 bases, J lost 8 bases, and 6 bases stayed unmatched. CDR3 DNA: TGTGCCAGCAGCTCTAGGACTAGCGGGATAGATGAGCAGTTCTTC. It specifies CASSSRTSGIDEQFF.

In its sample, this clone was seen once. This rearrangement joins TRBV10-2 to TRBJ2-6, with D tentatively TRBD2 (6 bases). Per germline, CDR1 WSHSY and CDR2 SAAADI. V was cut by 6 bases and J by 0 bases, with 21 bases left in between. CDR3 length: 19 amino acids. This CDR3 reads CASRGLPPFASSGANVLTF. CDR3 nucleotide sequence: TGCGCCAGCAGGGGACTTCCCCCGTTTGCGAGCTCTGGGGCCAACGTCCTGACTTTC.

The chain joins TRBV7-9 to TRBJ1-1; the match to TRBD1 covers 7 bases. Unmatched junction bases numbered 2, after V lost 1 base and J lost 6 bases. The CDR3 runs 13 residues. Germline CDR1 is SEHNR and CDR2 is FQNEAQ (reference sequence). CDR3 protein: CASSLEGASEAFF. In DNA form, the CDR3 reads TGTGCCAGCAGCTTAGAGGGGGCCTCTGAAGCTTTCTTT.

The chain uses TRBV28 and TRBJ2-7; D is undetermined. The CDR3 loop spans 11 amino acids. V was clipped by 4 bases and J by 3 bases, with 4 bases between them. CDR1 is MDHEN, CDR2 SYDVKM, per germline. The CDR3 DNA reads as TGTGCCAGCAGTTACAGCTACGAGCAGTACTTC. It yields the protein CASSYSYEQYF.

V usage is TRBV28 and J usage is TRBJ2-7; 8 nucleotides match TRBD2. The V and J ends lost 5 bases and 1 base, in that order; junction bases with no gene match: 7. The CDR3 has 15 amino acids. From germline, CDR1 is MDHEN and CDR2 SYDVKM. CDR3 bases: TGTGCCAGCAGTGCCTGGACTAGCTCTTCCTACGAGCAGTACTTC. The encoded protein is CASSAWTSSSYEQYF.

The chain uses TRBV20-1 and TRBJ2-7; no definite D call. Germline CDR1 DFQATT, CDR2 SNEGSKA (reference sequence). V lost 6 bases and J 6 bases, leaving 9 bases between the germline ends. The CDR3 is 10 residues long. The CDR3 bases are TGCAGTGCCGCCCAGGTCGAGCAGTACTTC. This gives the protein CSAAQVEQYF.

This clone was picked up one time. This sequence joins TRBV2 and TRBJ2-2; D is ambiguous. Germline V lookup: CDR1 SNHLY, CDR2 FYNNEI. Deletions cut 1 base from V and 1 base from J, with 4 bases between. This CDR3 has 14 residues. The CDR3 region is CASSEVQNTGELFF. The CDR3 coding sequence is TGTGCCAGCAGTGAAGTACAGAACACCGGGGAGCTGTTTTTT. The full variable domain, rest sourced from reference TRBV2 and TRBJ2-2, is EPEVTQTPSHQVTQMGQEVILRCVPISNHLYFYWYRQILGQKVEFLVSFYNNEISEKSEIFDDQFSVERPDGSNFTLKIRSTKLEDSAMYFCASSEVQNTGELFFGEGSRLTVL.

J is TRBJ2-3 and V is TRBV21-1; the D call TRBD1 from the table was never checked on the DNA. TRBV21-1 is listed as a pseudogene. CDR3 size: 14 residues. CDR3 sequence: CASSKWQVTDTQYF. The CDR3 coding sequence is TGTGCCAGCAGCAAATGGCAGGTCACAGATACGCAGTATTTT.

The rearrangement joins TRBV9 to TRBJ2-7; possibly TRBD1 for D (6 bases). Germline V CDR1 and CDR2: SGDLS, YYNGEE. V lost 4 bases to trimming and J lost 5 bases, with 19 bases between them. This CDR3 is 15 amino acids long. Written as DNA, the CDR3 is TGTGCCAGCAGCCCAGGGGCCTCTAGAAGCGACGAGCAGTACTTC. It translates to CASSPGASRSDEQYF. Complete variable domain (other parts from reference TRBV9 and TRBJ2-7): DSGVTQTPKHLITATGQRVTLRCSPRSGDLSVYWYQQSLDQGLQFLIQYYNGEERAKGNILERFSAQQFPDLHSELNLSSLELGDSALYFCASSPGASRSDEQYFGPGTRLTVT.

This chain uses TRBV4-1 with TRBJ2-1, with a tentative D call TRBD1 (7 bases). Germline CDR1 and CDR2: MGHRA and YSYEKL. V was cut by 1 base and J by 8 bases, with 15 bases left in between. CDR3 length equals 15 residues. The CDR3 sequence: CASSQGARGEDEQFF. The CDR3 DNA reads TGCGCCAGCAGCCAAGGGGCCAGGGGGGAGGATGAGCAGTTCTTC.

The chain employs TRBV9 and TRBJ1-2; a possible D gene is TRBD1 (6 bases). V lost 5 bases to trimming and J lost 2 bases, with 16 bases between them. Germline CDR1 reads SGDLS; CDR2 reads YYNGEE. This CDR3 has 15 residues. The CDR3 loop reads CASSDQTGRNYGYTF. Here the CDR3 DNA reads TGTGCCAGCAGTGATCAGACAGGACGCAACTATGGCTACACCTTC.

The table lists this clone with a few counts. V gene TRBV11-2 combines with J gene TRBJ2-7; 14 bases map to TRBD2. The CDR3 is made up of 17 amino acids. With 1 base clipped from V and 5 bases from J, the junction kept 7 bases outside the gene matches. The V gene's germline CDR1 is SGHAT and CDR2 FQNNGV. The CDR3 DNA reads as TGTGCCAGCAGCTTAGTCCCCCGACTAGCGGGAGGGCACGAGCAGTACTTC. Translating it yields CASSLVPRLAGGHEQYF.

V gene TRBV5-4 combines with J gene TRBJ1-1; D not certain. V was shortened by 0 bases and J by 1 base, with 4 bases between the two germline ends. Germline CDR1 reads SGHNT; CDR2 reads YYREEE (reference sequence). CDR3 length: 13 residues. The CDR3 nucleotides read TGTGCCAGCAGCTTGGAGCAGAACACTGAAGCTTTCTTT. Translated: CASSLEQNTEAFF.

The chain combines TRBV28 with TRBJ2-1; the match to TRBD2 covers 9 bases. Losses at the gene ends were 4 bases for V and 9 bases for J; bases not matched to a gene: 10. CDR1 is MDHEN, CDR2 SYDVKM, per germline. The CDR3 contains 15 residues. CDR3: CASSSGSAGGGEQFF. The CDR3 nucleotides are TGTGCCAGCAGTTCGGGCTCAGCGGGAGGTGGTGAGCAGTTCTTC.

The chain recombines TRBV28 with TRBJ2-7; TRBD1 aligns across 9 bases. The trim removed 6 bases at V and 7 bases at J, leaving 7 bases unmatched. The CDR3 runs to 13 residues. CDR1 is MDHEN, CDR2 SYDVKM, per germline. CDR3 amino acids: CASRGQGLREQYF. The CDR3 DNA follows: TGTGCCAGCAGGGGACAGGGTCTGAGGGAGCAGTACTTC.

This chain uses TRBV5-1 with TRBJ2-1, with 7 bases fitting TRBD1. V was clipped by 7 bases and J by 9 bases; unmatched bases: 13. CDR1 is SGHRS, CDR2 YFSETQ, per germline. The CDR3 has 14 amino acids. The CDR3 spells CASATGDRDPEQFF. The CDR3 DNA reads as TGCGCCAGCGCCACAGGGGACAGAGACCCTGAGCAGTTCTTC.

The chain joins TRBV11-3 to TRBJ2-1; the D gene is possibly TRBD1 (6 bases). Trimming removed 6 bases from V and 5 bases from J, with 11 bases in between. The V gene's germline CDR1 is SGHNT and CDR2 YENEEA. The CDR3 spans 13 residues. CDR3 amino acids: CASRGGVDNEQFF. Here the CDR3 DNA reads TGTGCCAGCAGAGGGGGAGTTGACAATGAGCAGTTCTTC.